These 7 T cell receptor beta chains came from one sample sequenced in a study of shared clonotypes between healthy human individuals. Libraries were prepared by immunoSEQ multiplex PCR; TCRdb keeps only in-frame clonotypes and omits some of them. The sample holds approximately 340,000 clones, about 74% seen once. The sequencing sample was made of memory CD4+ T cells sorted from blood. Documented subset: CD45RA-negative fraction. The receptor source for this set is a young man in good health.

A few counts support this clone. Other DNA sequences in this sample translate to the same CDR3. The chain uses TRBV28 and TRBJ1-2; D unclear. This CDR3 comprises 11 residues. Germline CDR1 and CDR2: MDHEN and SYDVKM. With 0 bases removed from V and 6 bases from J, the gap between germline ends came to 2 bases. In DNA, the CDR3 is TGTGCCAGCAGTTTATGGGATGGCTACACCTTC. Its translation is CASSLWDGYTF.

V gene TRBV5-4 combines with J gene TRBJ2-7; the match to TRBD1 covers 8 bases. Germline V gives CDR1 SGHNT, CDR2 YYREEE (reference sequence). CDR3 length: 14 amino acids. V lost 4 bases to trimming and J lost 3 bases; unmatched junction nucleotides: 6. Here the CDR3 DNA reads TGTGCCAGCAGCGGCGCCGACAGGGGCTACGAGCAGTACTTC. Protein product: CASSGADRGYEQYF.

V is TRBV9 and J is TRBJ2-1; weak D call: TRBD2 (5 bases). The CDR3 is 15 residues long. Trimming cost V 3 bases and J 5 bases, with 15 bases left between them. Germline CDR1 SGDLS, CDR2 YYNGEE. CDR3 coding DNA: TGTGCCAGCAGCGGATCTCGGACTGGCGACAATGAGCAGTTCTTC. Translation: CASSGSRTGDNEQFF.

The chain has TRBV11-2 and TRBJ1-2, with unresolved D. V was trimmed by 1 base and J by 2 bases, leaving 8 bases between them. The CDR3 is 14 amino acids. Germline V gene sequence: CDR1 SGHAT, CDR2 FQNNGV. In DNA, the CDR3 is TGTGCCAGCAGCTTAGGAGACGGGAACTATGGCTACACCTTC. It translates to CASSLGDGNYGYTF. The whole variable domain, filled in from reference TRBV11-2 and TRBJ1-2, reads EAGVAQSPRYKIIEKRQSVAFWCNPISGHATLYWYQQILGQGPKLLIQFQNNGVVDDSQLPKDRFSAERLKGVDSTLKIQPAKLEDSAVYLCASSLGDGNYGYTFGSGTRLTVV.

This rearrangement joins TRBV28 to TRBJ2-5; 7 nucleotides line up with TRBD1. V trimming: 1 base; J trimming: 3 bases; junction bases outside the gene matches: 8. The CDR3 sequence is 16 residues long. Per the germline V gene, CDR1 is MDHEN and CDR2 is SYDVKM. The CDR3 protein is CASSLSQGPNKETQYF. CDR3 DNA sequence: TGTGCCAGCAGTTTATCACAGGGGCCCAATAAAGAGACCCAGTACTTC.

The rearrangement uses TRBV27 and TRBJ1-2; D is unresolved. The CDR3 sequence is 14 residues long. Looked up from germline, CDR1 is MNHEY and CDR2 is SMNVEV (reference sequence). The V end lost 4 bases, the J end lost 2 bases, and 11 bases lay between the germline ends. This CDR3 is CASSSLSGNYGYTF. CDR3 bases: TGTGCCAGCAGTTCGTTAAGCGGAAACTATGGCTACACCTTC.

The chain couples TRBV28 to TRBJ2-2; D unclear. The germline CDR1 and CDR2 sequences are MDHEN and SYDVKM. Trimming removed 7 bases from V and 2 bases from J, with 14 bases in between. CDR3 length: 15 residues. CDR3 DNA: TGTGCCAGCACCACACTAACCACCAACACCGGGGAGCTGTTTTTT. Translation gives CASTTLTTNTGELFF.